This T cell receptor beta chain was recorded in a study of T cells in Graves' hyperthyroidism and ophthalmopathy. The study enrolled patients aged 18 to 65 with newly diagnosed hyperthyroidism of under 2 months' duration. Thyroid ultrasound and orbital computed tomography, with clinical symptoms and serum thyroxine and TRAb, informed diagnoses. Regarding the study as a whole: Most thyroid clonotypes with frequency above 0.001 were detected in blood.

Germline V CDR1 and CDR2: MNHEY, SVGEGT. The length of the CDR3 is 17 residues. A note on this clonotype: Its antigen is as yet unknown. The junction shows a germline mismatch at one end, possibly a read error.

The TCR beta CDR3 regions underwent amplification using RNA transcripts as the source. HTBI primers drove first-round RT-PCR of the TCR CDR3. MiXCR, applied by TCRdb to the multiplex PCR reads, yields one record per CDR3 protein. This sample has roughly 420,000 distinct CDR3 sequences, with approximately 14% found just once. The chain combines TRBV6-2 or TRBV6-3 with TRBJ1-5, with TRBD1 matching over 11 bases. This clonotype originated in a woman aged 18-29 years with Graves' hyperthyroidism. Sequencing used blood. DNA for the CDR3: TGTGCCAACAGTGACCGGGACAGGGGGTTTGGCAATCAGCCCCAGCATTTT. Its protein product is CANSDRDRGFGNQPQHF.